The rows below give T cell receptor beta chains drawn from one sample of a study of tumor and adjacent non-tumor tissue in lung cancer. TCRdb processed the multiplex PCR reads anew with MiXCR; each CDR3 protein has one entry. The top ten hold roughly 15% of the sample, which has more than 85,000 distinct CDR3 sequences, around two thirds seen once. Sequences were obtained from lung tumor tissue. The receptors derive from a man between 65 and 85 years old with non-small cell lung cancer. The CDR3 runs from the conserved cysteine through the conserved F or W. D genes are given only for firm matches. Expanded clones get a size class; other rows say once, few or many, or leave the size out.

TRBJ2-2,-,-,TRBV7-8,CASSTASERRDTGELFF,TGTGCCAGCAGCACCGCTAGCGAGAGAAGGGACACCGGGGAGCTGTTTTTT
TRBJ1-1,-,-,TRBV28,CASSFPVGGRTKAFF,TGTGCCAGCAGTTTCCCCGTGGGAGGGAGGACTAAAGCTTTCTTT
TRBJ1-4,-,many,TRBV29-1,CSVPGDADEKLFF,TGCAGCGTCCCTGGGGATGCCGATGAAAAACTGTTTTTT
TRBJ2-5,-,-,TRBV29-1,CSVTRQRQETLYF,TGCAGCGTTACCAGACAGCGGCAAGAGACCCTGTACTTC
TRBJ2-3,-,-,TRBV11-2,CASSLDRTTSTVTQYF,TGTGCCAGCAGTTTGGACAGGACGACTAGCACAGTTACGCAGTATTTT
TRBJ2-1,-,-,TRBV11-2,CASGLDRGTNNRQFF,TGTGCCAGCGGCTTAGATCGGGGAACTAACAATAGGCAGTTCTTC
TRBJ2-7,-,few,TRBV28,CASSPFGPFTYEQYF,TGTGCCAGCAGTCCTTTTGGGCCGTTTACCTACGAGCAGTACTTC
TRBJ2-5,-,-,TRBV5-6,CASSLNPKETQYF,TGTGCCAGCAGCTTGAATCCAAAAGAGACCCAGTACTTC
TRBJ2-3,-,many,TRBV6-1,CASSPAGIGADTQYF,TGTGCCAGCAGTCCGGCGGGGATAGGCGCAGATACGCAGTATTTT
TRBJ2-7,-,-,TRBV6-2/TRBV6-3,CASSTTKNEQYF,TGTGCCAGCAGTACCACCAAAAACGAGCAGTACTTC
TRBJ1-2,-,-,TRBV28,CANSPGGGTNYGYTF,TGTGCCAACAGTCCTGGGGGAGGGACTAACTATGGCTACACTTTC
TRBJ2-7,TRBD1,once,TRBV29-1,CSIWTGRSSYEQYF,TGCAGCATCTGGACAGGTAGGAGCTCCTACGAACAGTACTTC
TRBJ1-1,-,-,TRBV11-3,CASSHSGTYMNTEVFF,TGTGCCAGCAGCCACAGCGGGACATATATGAATACTGAAGTTTTCTTT
TRBJ2-5,TRBD1,-,TRBV28,CASSPQWTGKETQYF,TGTGCCAGCAGTCCCCAATGGACAGGGAAGGAGACCCAGTACTTC
TRBJ1-5,-,many,TRBV28,CASSSHLGHLNQPQHF,TGTGCCAGCAGCTCCCACCTCGGCCACCTCAATCAGCCCCAGCATTTT
TRBJ2-2,TRBD1,-,TRBV29-1,CSDAWDSTTGELFF,TGCAGCGATGCATGGGACAGTACCACCGGGGAGCTGTTTTTT
TRBJ2-1,-,-,TRBV11-3,CAKSLDRGTNNEQFF,TGTGCCAAGAGCTTAGATCGGGGTACTAACAATGAGCAGTTCTTC
TRBJ2-1,-,-,TRBV6-1,CISSASSGIGYNEQFF,TGTATCAGCAGCGCGTCCTCCGGGATTGGCTACAATGAGCAGTTCTTC
TRBJ1-5,-,-,TRBV6-6,CASSLRGAGNQPQHF,TGTGCCAGCAGTTTACGGGGGGCTGGCAATCAGCCCCAGCATTTT
TRBJ2-2,-,many,TRBV29-1,CSVKGGAQNTGELFF,TGCAGCGTAAAAGGAGGGGCTCAGAACACCGGGGAGCTGTTTTTT
TRBJ1-3,-,many,TRBV14,CASSQGRIGNTIYF,TGTGCCAGCAGCCAGGGACGGATCGGAAACACCATATATTTT
TRBJ2-5,-,-,TRBV11-1,CASSLASRQETQYF,TGTGCCAGTAGCTTAGCCAGTAGGCAAGAAACCCAGTACTTC
TRBJ1-1,TRBD1,many,TRBV6-1,CAEGTGQNTEAFF,TGTGCCGAGGGGACAGGGCAAAACACTGAAGCTTTCTTT
TRBJ2-7,TRBD1,-,TRBV6-5,CASSYMRPGQVHGQYF,TGTGCCAGCAGTTACATGCGGCCTGGACAGGTCCATGGGCAGTACTTC
TRBJ2-7,-,many,TRBV5-1,CASSLGGYEQYF,TGCGCCAGCAGCTTGGGTGGCTACGAGCAGTACTTC
TRBJ1-1,-,-,TRBV11-2,CASSLLIGIEAFF,TGTGCTAGCAGCTTGCTTATAGGCATTGAAGCCTTCTTT